The present T cell receptor (beta chain) was sequenced within a study of blood T cell repertoires in COVID-19. This CDR3 comprises 15 residues. Trimming removed 0 bases at V and 4 bases at J, with 10 bases between. Germline values: CDR1 SGHNT, CDR2 YYREEE (reference sequence). Enrolled during active infection, Seattle patients were then followed longitudinally. Original handling: Amplification of reference gene primers was used by the study to estimate nucleated cell counts. Clones were sequenced by immunoSEQ multiplex PCR, and TCRdb holds only the in-frame ones, with some missing. The V and J calls and clone size come from that table; D and trimming were worked out from the DNA. Of around 310,000 clones listed, 85% to 90% are singletons.

The sequencing sample was made of peripheral blood. The chain combines TRBV5-4 with TRBJ2-2; D perhaps matches TRBD1 (5 bases). This TCR derives from a middle-aged woman with COVID-19, enrolled during active disease. In DNA form, the CDR3 reads TGTGCCAGCAGCTTGGGTGGGGCCACCACCGGGGAGCTGTTTTTT. Translation gives CASSLGGATTGELFF.